A selection of T cell receptor beta chains follows, all from one sample in a study of cytomegalovirus exposure and HLA in healthy donors. Only in-frame clones appear in the TCRdb table, and some are missing; sequencing was by immunoSEQ multiplex PCR. The data show more than 95,000 clones, around 67% seen once. Source material: PBMCs. These receptors originate from a woman aged 45-60 years in good health and CMV-seronegative. CDR3s include the opening cysteine and the closing phenylalanine or tryptophan. D genes are given only for firm matches. Only part of the rows carry a size: once, few, many, or a class if the clone is expanded.

CASSSSGSWQETQYF	TGTGCCAGCAGTTCTAGCGGGAGCTGGCAAGAGACCCAGTACTTC	TRBD2	TRBJ2-5	TRBV27	.
CASRGPTYEQYF	TGTGCCTCCAGGGGCCCCACCTACGAGCAGTACTTC	.	TRBJ2-7	TRBV6-5	.
CAWSVLGGGTEAFF	TGTGCCTGGAGTGTGTTAGGGGGTGGCACTGAAGCTTTCTTT	.	TRBJ1-1	TRBV30	.
CSGGQGTDTQYF	TGCAGCGGAGGACAGGGGACAGATACGCAGTATTTT	TRBD1	TRBJ2-3	TRBV29-1	.
CAIRREYEQFF	TGTGCCATCAGGAGGGAGTATGAGCAGTTCTTC	.	TRBJ2-1	TRBV10-3	.
CASSQGRLANTGELFF	TGCGCCAGCAGCCAAGGGCGACTAGCCAACACCGGGGAGCTGTTTTTT	TRBD2	TRBJ2-2	TRBV4-3	few
CASSPRTGPSYEQYF	TGTGCCAGCAGCCCCCGGACAGGTCCTTCCTACGAGCAGTACTTC	TRBD1	TRBJ2-7	TRBV7-9	.
CASSPPRGSSYEQYF	TGTGCCAGCTCACCACCGCGGGGGAGCTCCTACGAGCAGTACTTC	TRBD2	TRBJ2-7	TRBV18	.
CASSRGTGGLRNEQYF	TGTGCCAGCAGCAGAGGGACAGGGGGGTTGAGGAACGAGCAGTACTTC	TRBD1	TRBJ2-7	TRBV7-6	.
CASSLGQTTNEKLFF	TGTGCCAGCAGCTTGGGACAGACAACTAATGAAAAACTGTTTTTT	.	TRBJ1-4	TRBV5-6	few
CASRLRQGVFEAFF	TGTGCCAGTAGACTCCGACAGGGCGTGTTTGAAGCTTTCTTT	TRBD1	TRBJ1-1	TRBV19	.
CASSPGQGENTEAFF	TGTGCCAGCAGCCCCGGACAGGGGGAAAACACTGAAGCTTTCTTT	TRBD1	TRBJ1-1	TRBV7-6	.
CASSIVPDKTDGYTF	TGTGCCAGTAGTATAGTTCCAGACAAAACGGATGGCTACACCTTC	.	TRBJ1-2	TRBV19	few
CSAADSLKYNEQFF	TGCAGCGCCGCGGACAGTTTGAAATACAATGAGCAGTTCTTC	.	TRBJ2-1	TRBV29-1	.
CASSLAGLGSDEQYF	TGTGCCAGCAGCTTGGCGGGACTGGGCTCGGATGAGCAGTACTTC	.	TRBJ2-7	TRBV5-4	.
CASSQLAGASTDTQYF	TGTGCCAGCAGCCAGCTAGCGGGAGCTAGCACAGATACGCAGTATTTT	TRBD2	TRBJ2-3	TRBV14	.
CASSRRRETQYF	TGTGCCAGCAGTAGAAGGCGGGAGACCCAGTACTTC	.	TRBJ2-5	TRBV2	few
CASSSTGTGVSEQYF	TGCGCCAGCAGCTCAACCGGGACAGGGGTGAGCGAGCAGTACTTC	TRBD1	TRBJ2-7	TRBV4-1	.
CASSVSSEGTEAFF	TGTGCCAGCAGCGTAAGCTCGGAGGGCACTGAAGCTTTCTTT	.	TRBJ1-1	TRBV9	once
CASSTRLAVRWQETQYF	TGTGCCAGTAGTACTAGACTAGCGGTTCGATGGCAAGAGACCCAGTACTTC	TRBD2	TRBJ2-5	TRBV19	.
CATKLDRSNTGELFF	TGTGCCACCAAACTGGACAGGTCGAACACCGGGGAGCTGTTTTTT	TRBD1	TRBJ2-2	TRBV15	.
CASSLQGSGMNEQFF	TGTGCCAGCAGCTTACAGGGGTCCGGTATGAATGAGCAGTTCTTC	.	TRBJ2-1	TRBV7-9	few
CASSFGTSGANEQFF	TGTGCCAGCAGCTTCGGGACTAGCGGGGCGAATGAGCAGTTCTTC	TRBD2	TRBJ2-1	TRBV11-3	.
CASSPQGYRRMSEAFF	TGTGCCAGCAGCCCTCAGGGGTATCGGCGAATGTCTGAAGCTTTCTTT	.	TRBJ1-1	TRBV11-3	few
CASSSTEIKTEKLFF	TGTGCCAGCAGCTCTACGGAGATCAAGACGGAAAAACTGTTTTTT	.	TRBJ1-4	TRBV7-6	few
CASSFGTDTDTQYF	TGCGCCAGCAGCTTTGGGACAGACACAGATACGCAGTATTTT	TRBD1	TRBJ2-3	TRBV5-1	.
CASSFSSASFGELFF	TGTGCCAGCAGCTTCTCTAGCGCCTCCTTTGGGGAGCTGTTTTTT	.	TRBJ2-2	TRBV11-2	.
CASSPNYEQYF	TGTGCCAGCAGCCCTAACTACGAGCAGTACTTC	.	TRBJ2-7	TRBV7-2	.
CASSPTGNNEKLFF	TGTGCCAGCAGCCCGACAGGGAATAATGAAAAACTGTTTTTT	TRBD1	TRBJ1-4	TRBV7-2	.
CASRPTSGGEQYF	TGTGCCAGCAGACCCACTAGCGGGGGTGAGCAGTACTTC	TRBD2	TRBJ2-7	TRBV7-9	.
CASSQDRGRTEAFF	TGCGCCAGCAGCCAAGATCGGGGAAGGACTGAAGCTTTCTTT	.	TRBJ1-1	TRBV4-3	once
CASSLPDDRPYNEQFF	TGTGCCAGCAGTTTACCTGACGACAGACCGTACAATGAGCAGTTCTTC	.	TRBJ2-1	TRBV28	few